Listed here is a single T cell receptor beta chain. What antigen it recognizes has not been identified. Base qualities were left out, and no much larger clone turns up one base away. Libraries were made using the immunoSEQ multiplex PCR assay. The table was pulled from immuneACCESS by TCRdb, which kept in-frame rearrangements only. Such tables lose some clones; where checked, under half of the loss comes from unresolved V genes, and the rest has no known cause. The sample table shows tens of thousands of clones, and roughly 95% are seen once. The top ten clones comprise 2% to 3% of the sample. These data originate in a study of control samples from healthy donors and cancer patients (dated by TCRdb to 2020 to 2022). The V and J ends are trimmed by 4 bases and 5 bases, leaving 10 bases between them. The CDR3, from cysteine to phenylalanine, totals 13 residues. The entry retains the CDR3 DNA only, 39 bases that are in frame from base 1. From a lookup of the germline V gene, CDR1 and CDR2 are SGHRS and YFSETQ.

The clonotype originates from a man aged 25 to 40 in good health. Recombination linked TRBV5-1 to TRBJ2-1; the D gene is unclear. Input material: blood. CDR3 reads: CASSPQLDNEQFF. The DNA reads TGCGCCAGCAGCCCCCAACTTGACAATGAGCAGTTCTTC.